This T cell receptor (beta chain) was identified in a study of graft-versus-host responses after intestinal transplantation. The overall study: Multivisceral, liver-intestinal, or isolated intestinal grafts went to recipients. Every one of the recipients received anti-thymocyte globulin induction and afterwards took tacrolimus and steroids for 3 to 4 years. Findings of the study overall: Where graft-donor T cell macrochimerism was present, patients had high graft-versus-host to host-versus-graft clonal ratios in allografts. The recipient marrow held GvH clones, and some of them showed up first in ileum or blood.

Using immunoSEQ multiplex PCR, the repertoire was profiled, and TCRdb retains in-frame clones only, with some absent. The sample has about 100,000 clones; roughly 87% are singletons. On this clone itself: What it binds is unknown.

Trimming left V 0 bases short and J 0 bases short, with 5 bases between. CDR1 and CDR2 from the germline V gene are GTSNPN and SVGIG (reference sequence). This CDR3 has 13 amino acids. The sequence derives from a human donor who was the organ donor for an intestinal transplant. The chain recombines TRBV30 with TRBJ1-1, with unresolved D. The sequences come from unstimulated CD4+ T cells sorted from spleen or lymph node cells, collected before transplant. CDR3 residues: CAWSVGLNTEAFF. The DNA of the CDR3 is TGTGCCTGGAGTGTTGGCCTGAACACTGAAGCTTTCTTT.